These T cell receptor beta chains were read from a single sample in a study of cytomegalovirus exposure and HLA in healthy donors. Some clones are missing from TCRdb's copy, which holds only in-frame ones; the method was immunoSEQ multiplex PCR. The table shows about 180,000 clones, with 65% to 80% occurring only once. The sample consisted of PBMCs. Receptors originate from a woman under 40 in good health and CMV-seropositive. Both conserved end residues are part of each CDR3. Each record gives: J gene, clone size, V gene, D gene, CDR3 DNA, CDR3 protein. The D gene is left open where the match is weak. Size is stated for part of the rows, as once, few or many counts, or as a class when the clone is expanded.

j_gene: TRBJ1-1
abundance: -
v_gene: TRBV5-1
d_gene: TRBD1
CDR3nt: TGCGCCAGCAGCACCCCGGGACAGAAGAACACTGAAGCTTTCTTT
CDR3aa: CASSTPGQKNTEAFF

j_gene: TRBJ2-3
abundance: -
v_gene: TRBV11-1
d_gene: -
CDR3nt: TGTGCCAGCAGCTCCGGCGGGGAGAACACAGATACGCAGTATTTT
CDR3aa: CASSSGGENTDTQYF

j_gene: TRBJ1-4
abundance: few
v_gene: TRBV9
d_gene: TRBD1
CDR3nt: TGTGCCAGCAGCGTGGACAGGAGTGAAAAACTGTTTTTT
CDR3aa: CASSVDRSEKLFF

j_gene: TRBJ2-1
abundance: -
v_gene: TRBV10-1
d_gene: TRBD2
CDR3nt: TGCGCCAGCAGTCCGGGACTAGCGCCCTACAATGAGCAGTTCTTC
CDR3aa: CASSPGLAPYNEQFF

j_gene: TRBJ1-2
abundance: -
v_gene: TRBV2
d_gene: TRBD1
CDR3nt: TGTGCCAGCAGGGGGGACAGCACTAACTATGGCTACACCTTC
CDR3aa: CASRGDSTNYGYTF

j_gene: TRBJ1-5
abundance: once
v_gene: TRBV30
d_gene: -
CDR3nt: TGTGCCTGGGGGGCGGCCCGGGGCAATCAGCCCCAGCATTTT
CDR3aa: CAWGAARGNQPQHF

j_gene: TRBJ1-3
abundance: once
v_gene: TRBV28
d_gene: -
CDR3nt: TGTGCCAGCCGCCTGAGGGCTTCTTTGAGCTCTGGAAACACCATATATTTT
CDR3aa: CASRLRASLSSGNTIYF

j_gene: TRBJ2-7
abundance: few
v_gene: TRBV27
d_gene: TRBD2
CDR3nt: TGTGCCAGCAGCCCGGCGGGGGTCTACGAGCAGTACTTC
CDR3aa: CASSPAGVYEQYF

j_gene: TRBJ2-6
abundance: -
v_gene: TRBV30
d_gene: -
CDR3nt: TGTGCCTGGAGTGTACACCTCTCTGGGGCCAACGTCCTGACTTTC
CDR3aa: CAWSVHLSGANVLTF

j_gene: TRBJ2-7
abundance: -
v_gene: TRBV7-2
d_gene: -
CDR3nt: TGTGCCAGCAGCCCACGACAGGTCTCCTACGAGCAGTACTTC
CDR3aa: CASSPRQVSYEQYF

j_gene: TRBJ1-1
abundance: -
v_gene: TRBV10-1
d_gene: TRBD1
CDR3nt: TGCGCCAGCCAAGGACAGGGGAACACTGAAGCTTTCTTT
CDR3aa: CASQGQGNTEAFF

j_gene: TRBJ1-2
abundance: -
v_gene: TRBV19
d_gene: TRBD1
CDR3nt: TGTGCCAGCGGGCTTACGACAGGGGGGAACTATGGCTACACCTTC
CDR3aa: CASGLTTGGNYGYTF

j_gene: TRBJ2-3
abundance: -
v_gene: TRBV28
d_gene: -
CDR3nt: TGTGCCAGCAGTTTAGATGGCCGTACCTGGCAGTATTTT
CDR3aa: CASSLDGRTWQYF

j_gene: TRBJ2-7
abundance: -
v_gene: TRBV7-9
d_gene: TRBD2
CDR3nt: TGTGCCAGCAGCTTAGCGGGTAGCGGGGGCTACGAGCAGTACTTC
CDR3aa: CASSLAGSGGYEQYF

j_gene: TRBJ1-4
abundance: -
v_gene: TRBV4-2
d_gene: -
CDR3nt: TGTGCCAGCAGCCAAGGGCAGGTGGCGATTTTT
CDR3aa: CASSQGQVAIF

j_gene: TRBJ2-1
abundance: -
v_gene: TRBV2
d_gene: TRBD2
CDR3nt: TGTGCCAGCAGTGAAGGACTAGCGGGGACTCGGGAGCAGTTCTTC
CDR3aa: CASSEGLAGTREQFF

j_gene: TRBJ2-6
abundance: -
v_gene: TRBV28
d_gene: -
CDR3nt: TGTGCCAGCAGTCCCCTTTTGGACAGCCGAAACTCTGGGGCCAACGTCCTGACTTTC
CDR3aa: CASSPLLDSRNSGANVLTF

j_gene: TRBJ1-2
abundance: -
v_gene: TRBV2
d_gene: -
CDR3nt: TGTGCCAGCAGTGAACGCACAGATGTCTACACCTTC
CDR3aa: CASSERTDVYTF

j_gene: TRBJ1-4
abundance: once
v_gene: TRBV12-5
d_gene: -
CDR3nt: TGTGCTAGTGGTTTGGTAATGACAGGCCGAGCGGTAGCTAATGAAAAACTGTTTTTT
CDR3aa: CASGLVMTGRAVANEKLFF